This T cell receptor (beta chain) was found in a study of shared clonotypes between healthy human individuals. Study results and caveats: Naive subsets, compared against memory subsets, generally had larger estimated richness values.

The germline gives CDR1 MDHEN, CDR2 SYDVKM. The CDR3 sequence is 16 residues long. The V end was cut by 8 bases, the J end by 4 bases, with 21 bases between. The study separated CD4+ cells into CD45RA+ naive and CD45RA-negative memory subsets. Comments on this clone: The target antigen is unknown.

Investigators spread the genomic DNA of each subset evenly over several immunoSEQ plates. Sequencing used immunoSEQ multiplex PCR; TCRdb keeps in-frame clones, though not all of them. Of over a million clones in the sample, approximately 80% were seen once. Sequencing input: memory CD4+ T cells from PBMCs. Noted subset: CD45RA-negative fraction. The clonotype comes from a man in his late teens or twenties in good health. Some clones in this sample may be carry-over from other donors' samples. The gene calls are TRBV28 and TRBJ2-1; D not certain. CDR3 bases: TGTGCCAGCGGGCCGAGACGGGTGACTGCTTACAATGAGCAGTTCTTC. This codes for CASGPRRVTAYNEQFF.